A single sample is the source of the 12 T cell receptor beta chains below, sequenced in a study of blood T cells in healthy people across ages. Sample-barcoded 5' priming and a J-beta primer mix drove a second PCR of roughly 6 to 12 cycles. TCRdb reprocessed the 5' RACE reads with MiXCR, giving one entry per CDR3 protein. The profile covers roughly 800,000 distinct CDR3 sequences, with roughly 60% appearing a single time and roughly 22% taken by the ten largest. The material sequenced was blood. All receptors derive from a man between 25 and 39 years old in good health.

V and J are TRBV3-1 and TRBJ2-7; TRBD1 aligns across 8 bases. This CDR3 comprises 15 residues. Germline CDR1 is LGHDT and CDR2 is YNNKEL (reference sequence). Trimming removed 4 bases from V and 4 bases from J; junction bases left unmatched: 9. DNA for the CDR3: TGTGCCAGCAGCCCACCCAGGGGGCTAGGGTACGAGCAGTACTTC. The encoded protein is CASSPPRGLGYEQYF.

The V gene is TRBV6-1, the J gene TRBJ1-2; weak D call: TRBD1 (6 bases). Germline CDR1 is MNHNS and CDR2 is SASEGT. This CDR3 is built from 17 residues. Trimming pared 1 base from V and 2 bases from J, leaving 17 bases between. CDR3 protein: CASSEGSWSGANYGYTF. For the CDR3, the DNA is TGTGCCAGCAGTGAAGGATCATGGTCAGGGGCGAACTATGGCTACACCTTC.

This clonotype was detected a few times. V is TRBV6-6 and J is TRBJ1-2; no definite D call. The CDR3 loop spans 12 amino acids. V lost 4 bases and J lost 6, with 9 bases in between. Germline CDR1 MNHNY, CDR2 SVGAGI (reference sequence). The CDR3 nucleotides read TGTGCCAGCAGTTTCTCTGTAAATGGCTACACCTTC. The encoded protein is CASSFSVNGYTF.

This clonotype has more than one count but fewer than ten. This sequence joins TRBV25-1 and TRBJ1-2; D unclear. V was pared by 3 bases and J by 8 bases, with 10 bases between. The CDR3 covers 12 residues. Germline V lookup: CDR1 MGHDK, CDR2 SYGVNS. The CDR3 nucleotides read TGTGCCAGCAGTGACGAGGGCCACGGCTACACCTTC. This translates into CASSDEGHGYTF.

With respect to this clonotype: The junction differs from germline at one of its ends, possibly a read error. The chain couples TRBV11-2 to TRBJ2-1; D gene ambiguous. CDR1 SGHAT and CDR2 FQNNGV come from the germline V gene. CDR3 size: 14 residues. The CDR3 DNA follows: TGTACCAGCAGCTTAGAGTTTTTTCTGTGGGAGCAGTTCTTC. The encoded protein is CTSSLEFFLWEQFF.

This clonotype has a single count. The V call is TRBV28, the J call TRBJ2-5, with a possible D match to TRBD1 (5 bases). This CDR3 region has 12 residues. The V and J ends lost 8 bases and 3 bases respectively, with 10 bases between them. CDR1 is MDHEN and CDR2 is SYDVKM in the germline V gene. The CDR3 region has the DNA TGTGCCAGCGGGGCCCAGGAAGAGACCCAGTACTTC. This gives the protein CASGAQEETQYF.

This CDR3 is CATWAWGSTEAFF. DNA for the CDR3: TGTGCCACGTGGGCCTGGGGGAGCACTGAAGCTTTCTTT. This chain connects TRBV27 to TRBJ1-1; D is possibly TRBD1 (5 bases). This CDR3 comprises 13 residues. The V gene's germline CDR1 is MNHEY and CDR2 SMNVEV (reference sequence). The V gene lost 10 bases and the J gene lost 4 bases, with 16 bases spanning the gap.

This clonotype was seen more than once but under ten times. The chain has TRBV10-1 and TRBJ2-5; 8 nucleotides align to TRBD1. The V gene's germline CDR1 is WNHNN and CDR2 SYGVQD (reference sequence). The ends lost 6 bases at V and 4 bases at J; junction bases unmatched: 7. The CDR3 runs to 14 residues. CDR3 sequence reads: CASSPGQDRETQYF. Written as DNA, the CDR3 is TGCGCCAGCAGCCCGGGACAGGATCGAGAGACCCAGTACTTC.

V is TRBV12-3 or TRBV12-4 and J is TRBJ2-5, with D possibly TRBD2 on 5 matching bases. V was trimmed by 6 bases and J by 4 bases, leaving 21 bases between them. There are 16 residues in the CDR3. The CDR3 sequence: CASRGQASSAGETQYF. Here the CDR3 DNA reads TGTGCCAGCAGAGGTCAGGCCTCCTCCGCGGGAGAGACCCAGTACTTC.

The V and J genes are TRBV6-6 and TRBJ1-2; D is unresolved. V dropped 5 bases and J dropped 3 bases, with 10 bases sitting between them. The CDR3 has 13 residues. Germline-derived CDR1 and CDR2 are MNHNY and SVGAGI (reference sequence). The CDR3 spells CASSQYLDYGYTF. In DNA, the CDR3 is TGTGCCAGCAGTCAATATTTAGACTATGGCTACACCTTC.

This clonotype occurred a few times. V usage is TRBV7-2 and J usage is TRBJ2-1; D unclear. Trimming took off 4 bases at V and 7 bases at J, with 14 bases between the two ends. Germline V gene lookup returns CDR1 SGHTA and CDR2 FQGNSA. The CDR3 contains 14 residues. The CDR3 region is CASSSDHAANEQFF. The CDR3 DNA sequence: TGTGCCAGCAGCTCCGATCACGCGGCTAATGAGCAGTTCTTC.

The genes are TRBV29-1 and TRBJ1-1; D not resolved. Trimming removed 7 bases at V and 3 bases at J, with 9 bases between. CDR3 size: 11 residues. Germline V gene lookup returns CDR1 SQVTM and CDR2 ANQGSEA. CDR3: CSAGWDTEAFF. CDR3 nucleotide sequence: TGCAGCGCCGGATGGGACACTGAAGCTTTCTTT.